This TCR beta chain was sequenced in a study of blood T cells in healthy people across ages. This clonotype appeared a few times. Its specificity is not known. Primers used in a second PCR of roughly 6 to 11 cycles were a sample-barcoded 5' primer and a J-beta primer mix. TCRdb itself ran the 5' RACE reads through MiXCR, one entry per CDR3 protein. The sample holds about 1.6 million distinct CDR3 sequences, about 32% seen once. The CDR3 runs to 11 residues. The V gene lost 5 bases and the J gene lost 6 bases, with 10 bases spanning the gap. Germline loops: CDR1 SQVTM, CDR2 ANQGSEA. Broader study findings: Calculation of diversity from one million T cells yielded estimates considered to be underestimates. Because donor CMV status was unknown, expanded clonotype changes were possibly confounded.

The specimen was blood. This TCR came from a woman between 25 and 40 years old in good health. This rearrangement joins TRBV29-1 to TRBJ1-2; D gene unclear. This chain's CDR3 is CSVLQSHGYTF. The CDR3, as DNA: TGCAGCGTTCTACAGTCGCATGGCTACACCTTC.